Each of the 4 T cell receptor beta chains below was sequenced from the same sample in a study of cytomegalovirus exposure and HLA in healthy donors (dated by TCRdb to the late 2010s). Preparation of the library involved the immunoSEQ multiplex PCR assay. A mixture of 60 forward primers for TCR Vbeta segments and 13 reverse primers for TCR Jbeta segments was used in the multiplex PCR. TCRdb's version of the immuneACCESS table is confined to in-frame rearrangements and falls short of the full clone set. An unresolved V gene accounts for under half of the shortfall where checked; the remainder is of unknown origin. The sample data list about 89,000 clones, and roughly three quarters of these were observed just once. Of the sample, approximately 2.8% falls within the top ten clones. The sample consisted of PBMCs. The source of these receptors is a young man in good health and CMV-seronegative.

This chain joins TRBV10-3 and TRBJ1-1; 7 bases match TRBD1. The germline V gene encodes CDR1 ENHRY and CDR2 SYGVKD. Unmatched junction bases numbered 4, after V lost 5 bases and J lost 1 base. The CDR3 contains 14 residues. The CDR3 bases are TGTGCCATCAGTACAGGGGCCGGGAACACTGAAGCTTTCTTT. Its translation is CAISTGAGNTEAFF.

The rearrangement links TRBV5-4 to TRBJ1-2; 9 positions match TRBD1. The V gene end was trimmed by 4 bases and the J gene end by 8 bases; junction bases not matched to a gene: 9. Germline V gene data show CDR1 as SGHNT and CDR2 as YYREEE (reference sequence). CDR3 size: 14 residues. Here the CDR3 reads CASSPNRDRVGYTF. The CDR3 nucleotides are TGTGCCAGCAGCCCTAACCGGGACAGGGTCGGCTACACCTTC.

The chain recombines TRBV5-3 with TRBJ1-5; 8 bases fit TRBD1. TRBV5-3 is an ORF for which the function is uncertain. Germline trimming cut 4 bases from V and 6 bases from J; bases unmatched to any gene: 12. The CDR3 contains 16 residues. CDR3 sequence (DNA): TGTGCCAGAAGCGGGTTGACAGGGGTTGAGGGTCAGCCCCAGCATTTT. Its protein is CARSGLTGVEGQPQHF.

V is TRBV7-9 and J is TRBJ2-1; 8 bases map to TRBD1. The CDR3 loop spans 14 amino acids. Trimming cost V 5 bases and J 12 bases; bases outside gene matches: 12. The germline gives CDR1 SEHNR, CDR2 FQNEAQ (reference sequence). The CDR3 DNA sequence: TGTGCCAGCAGCCCCGGGACAGGTCAAGTGGGGCAGTTCTTC. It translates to CASSPGTGQVGQFF.